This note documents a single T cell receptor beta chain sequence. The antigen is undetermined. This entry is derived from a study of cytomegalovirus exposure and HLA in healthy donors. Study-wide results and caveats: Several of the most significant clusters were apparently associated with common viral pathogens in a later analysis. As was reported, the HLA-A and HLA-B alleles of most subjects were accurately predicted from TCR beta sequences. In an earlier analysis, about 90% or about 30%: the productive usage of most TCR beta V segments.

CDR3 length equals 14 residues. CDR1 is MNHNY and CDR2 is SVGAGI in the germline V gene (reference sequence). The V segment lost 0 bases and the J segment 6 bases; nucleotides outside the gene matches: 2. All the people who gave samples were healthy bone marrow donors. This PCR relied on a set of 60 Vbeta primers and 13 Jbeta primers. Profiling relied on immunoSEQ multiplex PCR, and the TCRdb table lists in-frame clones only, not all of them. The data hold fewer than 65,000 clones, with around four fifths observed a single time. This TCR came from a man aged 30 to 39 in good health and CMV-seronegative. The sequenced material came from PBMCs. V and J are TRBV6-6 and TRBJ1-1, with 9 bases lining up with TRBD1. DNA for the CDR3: TGTGCCAGCAGTTACTCGGGACAGGGTCCTGAAGCTTTCTTT. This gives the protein CASSYSGQGPEAFF.